These T cell receptor beta chains were read from a single sample in a study of cytotoxic CD8 clonotypes in ibrutinib-treated CLL. Measured with immunoSEQ multiplex PCR; TCRdb has only the in-frame clones, and not every one. The table includes about 15,000 clones, 52% detected once. The sample in question was PBMCs, obtained at an approximately 22-month disease-progression time point, from a patient treated with ibrutinib. The receptor source for this set is a human donor with chronic lymphocytic leukemia. CDR3s include the opening cysteine and the closing phenylalanine or tryptophan. The D gene is left open where the match is weak. Rows may omit the clone size; those that give it use once, few, many or a size class.

clone_size d_call j_call v_call cdr3_nt cdr3_aa
- - TRBJ1-1 TRBV11-3 TGTGCCAGCAGCTTAGGAGGACGGGACACTGAAGCTTTCTTT CASSLGGRDTEAFF
few - TRBJ1-4 TRBV27 TGTGCCAGCAGGGGCAAGACCCGGGACGCAAAAAAACTGTTTTTT CASRGKTRDAKKLFF
- TRBD1 TRBJ2-4 TRBV7-9 TGTGCCAGCAGCTTAGTAGACAGGGGAAACATTCAGTACTTC CASSLVDRGNIQYF
- - TRBJ2-4 TRBV2 TGTGCCAGCAGTGTAGGAACTAACAAAAACATTCAGTACTTC CASSVGTNKNIQYF
- - TRBJ2-3 TRBV20-1 TGCAGTGCTACAGGGTCAAATACGCAGTATTTT CSATGSNTQYF
few - TRBJ1-2 TRBV27 TGTGCCAGCAGGCGGGGGCCGGAGTATGGCTACACCTTC CASRRGPEYGYTF
few - TRBJ2-7 TRBV5-4 TGTGCCAGCAGCTCCGCCTGGGGGGCGAGCTCCTACGAGCAGTACTTC CASSSAWGASSYEQYF
- TRBD1 TRBJ2-7 TRBV5-1 TGCGCCAGCAGCCCGGAAACCGGGACAGGTTCCTACGAGCAGTACTTC CASSPETGTGSYEQYF
few - TRBJ1-1 TRBV5-6 TGTGCCAGCAGCTTTTTCAGGAGAGGAAACACTGAAGCTTTCTTT CASSFFRRGNTEAFF
few - TRBJ1-6 TRBV5-5 TGTGCCAGCAGCTTCCTCCCCTCCCAGCGGACCGGGAATAATTCACCCCTCCACTTT CASSFLPSQRTGNNSPLHF
few TRBD1 TRBJ1-1 TRBV9 TGTGCCAGCGGAACAGGGGTTGGAACTGAAGCTTTCTTT CASGTGVGTEAFF
few TRBD1 TRBJ2-5 TRBV19 TGTGCCAGTAGGGACAGGGGGCGTGGAGAGACCCAGTACTTC CASRDRGRGETQYF
- TRBD1 TRBJ2-6 TRBV12-5 TGTGCTAGTGGCCCGGGACAGGGTTTGTTTGGGGCCAACGTCCTGACTTTC CASGPGQGLFGANVLTF
few - TRBJ2-7 TRBV19 TGTGCCAGTAGTTCGACCGGGAGCCGAGTATCCTACGAGCAGTACTTC CASSSTGSRVSYEQYF
- - TRBJ1-1 TRBV6-5 TGTGCCAGCAGTTACGTTGAAGCTTTCTTT CASSYVEAFF
- - TRBJ1-2 TRBV6-6 TGTGCCAGCAGTTGGCCGGACAGCCAGAACTATGGCTACACCTTC CASSWPDSQNYGYTF
- - TRBJ1-1 TRBV29-1 TGCAGCGTTGCACAGACGAACACTGAAGCTTTCTTT CSVAQTNTEAFF
many - TRBJ2-5 TRBV20-1 TGCAGTGTGTCACGGGAAGAGACCCAGTACTTC CSVSREETQYF
few - TRBJ1-2 TRBV19 TGTGCCAGTAAAACTGGACAGCACAACTATGGCTACACCTTC CASKTGQHNYGYTF
- - TRBJ1-5 TRBV5-6 TGTGCCAGCAGCTCTGGGACATTTCCCGATCATGCCCAGCATTTT CASSSGTFPDHAQHF
- TRBD1 TRBJ2-7 TRBV7-6 TGTGCCAGCAGCCCCGGGACAGGCTCCTACGAGCAGTACTTC CASSPGTGSYEQYF
- TRBD2 TRBJ2-3 TRBV2 TGTGCCAGCATGGGACTAGCCCCAGATACGCAGTATTTT CASMGLAPDTQYF
few TRBD2 TRBJ2-1 TRBV11-2 TGTGCCAGCAGCTTGGCTAGCGGGAACAATGAGCAGTTCTTC CASSLASGNNEQFF
- - TRBJ1-1 TRBV5-4 TGTGCCAGCAGCAGACAGCGGAACACTGAAGCTTTCTTT CASSRQRNTEAFF
- - TRBJ2-5 TRBV2 TGTGCCAGCAGAGCAGGGTCGGTACAAGAGACCCAGTACTTC CASRAGSVQETQYF
medium-sized TRBD1 TRBJ2-5 TRBV5-3 TGTGCCAGAAGCCCCGACAGGGGGACCCAGTACTTC CARSPDRGTQYF